These 14 T cell receptor beta chains were all obtained from the same sample, sequenced in a study of CXCR3-negative and CXCR3-positive naive CD8 T cells. With UMI labels, 5' RACE was used to prepare the TRB cDNA libraries. Each CDR3 protein gets one entry in TCRdb, which reprocessed the 5' RACE reads and gives no DNA. In all, the sample yields about 150,000 distinct CDR3 sequences. Study conclusions and caveats: Compared with CXCR3-negative naive cells, CXCR3-positive naive cells showed more hydrophobic TRB CDR3s.

These receptors lack a known antigen. The specimen was naive CXCR3+ CD8+ T cells from blood. Documented subset: CD45RO-CCR7+CD27+CD95- naive CD8+ T cells expressing CXCR3 (TNR3+). The receptors were gathered from a human donor in good health. Some clones in this sample may be carry-over from other donors' samples.

J is TRBJ1-2 and V is TRBV7-2; TCRdb returns TRBD1, unconfirmable since there is no DNA. Germline loops: CDR1 SGHTA, CDR2 FQGNSA. The CDR3 runs to 16 residues. CDR3 loop: CASSHQTGTFYYGYTF.

The chain links TRBV4-3 to TRBJ1-6. The CDR3 is made up of 14 amino acids. CDR1 LGHNA and CDR2 YSLEER come from the germline V gene. The CDR3 loop is CASSQVYRNSPLHF.

The V and J genes are TRBV14 and TRBJ1-1. The CDR3 totals 18 residues. CDR1 and CDR2 (germline): SGHDN, FVKESK. The chain's CDR3 is CASSQDSRKSKGNTEAFF.

This chain links TRBV4-3 with TRBJ2-1; TCRdb names TRBD2, which stays unverified in the absence of DNA. Per germline, CDR1 LGHNA and CDR2 YSLEER. The CDR3 runs 17 residues. The CDR3 protein is CASSQDRLAGGLNEQFF.

The J gene is TRBJ2-7, the V gene TRBV11-2. Per the germline V gene, CDR1 is SGHAT and CDR2 is FQNNGV. This CDR3 is 15 amino acids long. This CDR3 is CASSSLAEPSYEQYF.

The genes are TRBV7-2 and TRBJ2-5; the TCRdb D gene call, TRBD2, has no DNA to confirm it. This CDR3 is 15 amino acids long. Germline V lookup: CDR1 SGHTA, CDR2 FQGNSA. Here the CDR3 reads CASSLLFGPQETHYF.

J is TRBJ1-2 and V is TRBV13. CDR1 and CDR2 (germline): PRHDT, FYEKMQ (reference sequence). CDR3 length: 15 amino acids. The CDR3: CASSSRNLDAYGYTF.

This chain links TRBV7-9 with TRBJ2-7; lacking DNA, the TRBD1 call made by TCRdb goes unchecked. CDR3 length: 16 amino acids. Germline CDR1 SEHNR, CDR2 FQNEAQ (reference sequence). The CDR3 spells CASSLGGRVPSHEQYF.

This sequence joins TRBV28 and TRBJ2-5; TCRdb returns TRBD2, unconfirmable since there is no DNA. The CDR3 has 16 amino acids. Looked up from germline, CDR1 is MDHEN and CDR2 is SYDVKM. The CDR3 here is CASSLKLAGVGETQYF.

V and J are TRBV7-9 and TRBJ1-1; TCRdb's assignment of TRBD1 cannot be checked, as there is no DNA. The CDR3 runs 14 residues. Germline V gene sequence: CDR1 SEHNR, CDR2 FQNEAQ (reference sequence). This chain's CDR3 is CASSWGGDRDEAFF.

V usage is TRBV20-1 and J usage is TRBJ2-7; TCRdb picks TRBD1, but there is no DNA to check that call. CDR3 size: 12 residues. Per germline, CDR1 DFQATT and CDR2 SNEGSKA (reference sequence). The CDR3 protein is CSARGQGYEQYF.

The rearrangement uses TRBV20-1 and TRBJ2-7; TCRdb designates TRBD1, a call that cannot be tested without DNA. Germline lookup yields CDR1 DFQATT and CDR2 SNEGSKA (reference sequence). This CDR3 contains 15 residues. This CDR3 is CSARDHGDGPYEQYF.

The rearrangement links TRBV20-1 to TRBJ2-7; TCRdb lists TRBD1, though no DNA is available to test this call. Germline V gene sequence: CDR1 DFQATT, CDR2 SNEGSKA (reference sequence). The CDR3 totals 15 residues. CDR3 loop: CSARSVGTGIYEQYF.

The V gene is TRBV19, the J gene TRBJ2-2; TCRdb's D call, TRBD2, is unchecked because there is no DNA. The CDR3 is 18 residues long. Germline V gene lookup returns CDR1 LNHDA and CDR2 SQIVND (reference sequence). CDR3 in amino acids: CASTPGLAGGTDTGELFF.